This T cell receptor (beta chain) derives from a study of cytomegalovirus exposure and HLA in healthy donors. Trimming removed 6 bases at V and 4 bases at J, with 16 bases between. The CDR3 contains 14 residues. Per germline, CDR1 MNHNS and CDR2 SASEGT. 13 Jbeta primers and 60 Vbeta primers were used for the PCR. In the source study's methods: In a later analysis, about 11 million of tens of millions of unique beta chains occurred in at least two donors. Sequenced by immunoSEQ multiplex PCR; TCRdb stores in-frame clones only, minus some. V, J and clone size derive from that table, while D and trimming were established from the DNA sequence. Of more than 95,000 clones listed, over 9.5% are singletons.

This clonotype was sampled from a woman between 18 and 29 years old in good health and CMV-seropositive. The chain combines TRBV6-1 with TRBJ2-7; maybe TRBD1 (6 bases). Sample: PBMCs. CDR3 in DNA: TGTGCCAGCAGATCTTGGATTGGACAGTACGAGCAGTACTTC. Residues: CASRSWIGQYEQYF.